This T cell receptor beta chain originates from a study of blood T cell repertoires in COVID-19. On the study more broadly: Acute and convalescent COVID-19 samples came from the United States, Italy and Spain. T cells, B-cell-depleted T cells, or PBMCs supplied cDNA or gDNA.

In the original workflow: Quantification of nucleated cells was approximated via reference gene primer amplification. This table comes from immunoSEQ multiplex PCR, and its TCRdb copy is limited to in-frame clones, with some not included. V, J and clone size are taken as reported in that table, and D and trimming were inferred from the DNA itself. The sample has approximately 350,000 clones; about 90% are singletons. CDR1 is KGHDR, CDR2 SFDVKD, per germline. The CDR3 is 16 residues long. V lost 4 bases and J lost 0, with 12 bases in between. Only one count was recorded for this clone. The sequencing sample was made of peripheral blood. This sequence was found in a man in his forties with acute or convalescent COVID-19. The chain uses TRBV24-1 and TRBJ2-1, with a weak D call TRBD2 (6 bases). The CDR3 spells CATSDPRGSSYNEQFF. As DNA, the CDR3 is TGTGCCACCAGTGACCCCCGGGGGAGCTCCTACAATGAGCAGTTCTTC.